These T cell receptor beta chains were read from a single sample in a study of cytomegalovirus exposure and HLA in healthy donors. Assay: immunoSEQ multiplex PCR; the TCRdb copy retains only in-frame clones and omits some. The repertoire includes 150,000 to 200,000 clones, approximately 85% of them detected once, and around 5% sits in the top ten. Sequenced: PBMCs. Every receptor here comes from a girl aged 5 to 17 in good health and CMV-seropositive. Each CDR3 is given with its conserved first and last residue. The size field is filled for only some rows; it gives once, few, many or a size class.

>once|TRBV27|TRBJ1-5
CASSFSRRQGQFQPQHF
>-|TRBV7-8|TRBJ2-7
CASSMRDRTSLRYF
>-|TRBV28|TRBJ1-1
CASLEEGAFMNTEAFF
>once|TRBV27|TRBJ1-1
CASSATDARQAFF
>-|TRBV27|TRBJ2-1
CASRFISGGVISNEQFF
>-|TRBV4-1|TRBJ1-1
CASSQDFTVNTEAFF
>-|TRBV5-6|TRBJ1-2
CASSPGQGFYGYTF
>-|TRBV15|TRBJ2-7
CATRDSQQHRYEQYF
>-|TRBV9|TRBJ2-1
CASSPQTPDNEQFF
>-|TRBV18|TRBJ1-2
CASSPENRRYRDGGYTF